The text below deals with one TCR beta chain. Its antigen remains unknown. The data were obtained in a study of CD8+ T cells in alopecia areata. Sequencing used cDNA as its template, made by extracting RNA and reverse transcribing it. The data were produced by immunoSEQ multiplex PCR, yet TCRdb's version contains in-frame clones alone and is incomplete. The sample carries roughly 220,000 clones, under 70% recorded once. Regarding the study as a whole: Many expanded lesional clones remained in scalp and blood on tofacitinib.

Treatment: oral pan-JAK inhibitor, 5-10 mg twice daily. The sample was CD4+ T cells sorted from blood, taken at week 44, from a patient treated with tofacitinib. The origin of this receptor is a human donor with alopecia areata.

As DNA, the CDR3 is TGTGCCAGCAGCGTTAGCGGGGGCTTACTCACAGATACGCAGTATTTT. Encoded protein: CASSVSGGLLTDTQYF. The chain links TRBV9 to TRBJ2-3; 9 nucleotides match TRBD2. Germline CDR1 SGDLS, CDR2 YYNGEE. The CDR3 consists of 16 residues. After removal of 2 bases from V and 2 bases from J, the junction contained 6 bases not matched to a gene.